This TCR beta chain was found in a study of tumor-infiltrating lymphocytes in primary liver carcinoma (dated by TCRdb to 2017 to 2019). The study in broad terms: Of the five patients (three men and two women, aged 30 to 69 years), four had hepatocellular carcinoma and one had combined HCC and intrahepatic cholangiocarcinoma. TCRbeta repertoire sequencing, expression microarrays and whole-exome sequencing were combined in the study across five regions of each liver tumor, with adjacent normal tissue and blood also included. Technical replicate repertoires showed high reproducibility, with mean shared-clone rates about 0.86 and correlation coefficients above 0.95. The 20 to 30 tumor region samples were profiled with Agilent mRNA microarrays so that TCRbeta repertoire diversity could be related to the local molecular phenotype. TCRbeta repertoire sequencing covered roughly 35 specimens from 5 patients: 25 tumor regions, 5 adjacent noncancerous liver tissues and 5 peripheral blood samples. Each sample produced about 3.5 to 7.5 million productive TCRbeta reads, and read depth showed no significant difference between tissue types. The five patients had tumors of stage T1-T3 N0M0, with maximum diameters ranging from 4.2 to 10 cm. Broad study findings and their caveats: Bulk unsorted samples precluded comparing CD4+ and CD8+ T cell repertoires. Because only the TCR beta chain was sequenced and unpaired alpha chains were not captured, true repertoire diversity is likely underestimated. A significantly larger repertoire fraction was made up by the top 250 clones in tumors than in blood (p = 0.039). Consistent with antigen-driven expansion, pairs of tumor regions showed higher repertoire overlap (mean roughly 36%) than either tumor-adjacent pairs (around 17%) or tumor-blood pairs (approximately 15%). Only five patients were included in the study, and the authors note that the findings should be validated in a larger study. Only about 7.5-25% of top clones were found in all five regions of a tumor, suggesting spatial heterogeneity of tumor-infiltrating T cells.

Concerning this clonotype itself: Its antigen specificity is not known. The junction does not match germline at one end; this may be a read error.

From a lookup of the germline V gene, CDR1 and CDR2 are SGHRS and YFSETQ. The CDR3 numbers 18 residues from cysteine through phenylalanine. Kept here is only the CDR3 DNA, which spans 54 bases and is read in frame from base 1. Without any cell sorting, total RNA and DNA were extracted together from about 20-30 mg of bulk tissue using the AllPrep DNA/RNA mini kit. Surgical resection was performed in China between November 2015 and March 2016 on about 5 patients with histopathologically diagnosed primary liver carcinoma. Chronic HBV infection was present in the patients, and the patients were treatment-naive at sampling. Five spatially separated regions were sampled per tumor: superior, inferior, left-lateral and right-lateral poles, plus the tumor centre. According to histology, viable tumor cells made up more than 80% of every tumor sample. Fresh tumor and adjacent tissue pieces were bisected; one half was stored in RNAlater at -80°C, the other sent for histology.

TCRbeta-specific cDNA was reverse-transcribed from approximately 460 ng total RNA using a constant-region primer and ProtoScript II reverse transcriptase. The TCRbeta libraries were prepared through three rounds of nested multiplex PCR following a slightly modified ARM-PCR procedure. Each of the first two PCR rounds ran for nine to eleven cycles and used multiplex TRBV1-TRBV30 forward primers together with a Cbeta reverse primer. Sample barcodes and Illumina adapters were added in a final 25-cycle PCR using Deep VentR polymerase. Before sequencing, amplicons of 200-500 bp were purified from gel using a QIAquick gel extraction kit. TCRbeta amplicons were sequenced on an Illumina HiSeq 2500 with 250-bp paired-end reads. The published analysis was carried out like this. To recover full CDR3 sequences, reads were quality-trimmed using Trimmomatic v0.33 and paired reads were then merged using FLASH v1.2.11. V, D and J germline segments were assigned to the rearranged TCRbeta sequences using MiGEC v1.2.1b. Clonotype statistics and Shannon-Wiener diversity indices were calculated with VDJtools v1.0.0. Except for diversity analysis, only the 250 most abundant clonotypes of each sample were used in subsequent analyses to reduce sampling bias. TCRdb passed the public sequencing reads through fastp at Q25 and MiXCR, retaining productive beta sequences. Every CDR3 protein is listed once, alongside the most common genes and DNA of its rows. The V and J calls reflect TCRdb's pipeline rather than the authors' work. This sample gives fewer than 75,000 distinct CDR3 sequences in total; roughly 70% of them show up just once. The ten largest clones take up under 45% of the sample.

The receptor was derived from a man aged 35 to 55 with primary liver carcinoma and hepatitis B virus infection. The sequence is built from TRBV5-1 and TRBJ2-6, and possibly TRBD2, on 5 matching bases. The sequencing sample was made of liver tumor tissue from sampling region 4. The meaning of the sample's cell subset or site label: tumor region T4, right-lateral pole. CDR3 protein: CVSSLRAGITSGANVLTF. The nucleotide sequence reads TGCGTCAGCAGCTTGAGGGCCGGTATAACCTCTGGGGCCAACGTCCTGACTTTC.